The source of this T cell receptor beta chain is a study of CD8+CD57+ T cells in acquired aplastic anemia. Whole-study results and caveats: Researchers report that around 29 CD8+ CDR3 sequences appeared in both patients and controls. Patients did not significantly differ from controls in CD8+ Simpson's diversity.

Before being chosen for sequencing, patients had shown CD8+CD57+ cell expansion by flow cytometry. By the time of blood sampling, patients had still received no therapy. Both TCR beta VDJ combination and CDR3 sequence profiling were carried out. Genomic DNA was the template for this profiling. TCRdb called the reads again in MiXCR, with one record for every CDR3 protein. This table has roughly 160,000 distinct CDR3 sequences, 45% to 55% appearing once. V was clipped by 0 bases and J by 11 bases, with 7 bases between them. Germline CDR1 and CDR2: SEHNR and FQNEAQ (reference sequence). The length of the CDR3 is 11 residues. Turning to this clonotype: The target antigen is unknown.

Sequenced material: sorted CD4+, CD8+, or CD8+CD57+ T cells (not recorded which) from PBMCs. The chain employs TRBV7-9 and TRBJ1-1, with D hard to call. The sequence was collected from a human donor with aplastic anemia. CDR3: CASSLAGKAFF. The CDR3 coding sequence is TGTGCCAGCAGCTTAGCAGGGAAGGCTTTCTTT.